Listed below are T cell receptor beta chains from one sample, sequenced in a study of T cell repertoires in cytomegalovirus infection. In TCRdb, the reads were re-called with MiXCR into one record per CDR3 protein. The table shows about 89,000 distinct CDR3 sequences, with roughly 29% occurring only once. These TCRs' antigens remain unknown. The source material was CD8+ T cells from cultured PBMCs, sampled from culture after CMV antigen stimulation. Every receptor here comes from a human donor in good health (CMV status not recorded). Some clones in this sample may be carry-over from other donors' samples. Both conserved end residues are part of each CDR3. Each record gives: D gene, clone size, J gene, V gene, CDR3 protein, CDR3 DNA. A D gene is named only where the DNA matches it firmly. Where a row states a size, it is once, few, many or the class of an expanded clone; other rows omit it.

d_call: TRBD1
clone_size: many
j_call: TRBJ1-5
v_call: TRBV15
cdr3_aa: CATSRDGSGGNQPQHF
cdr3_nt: TGTGCCACCAGCAGAGATGGTTCAGGGGGGAATCAGCCCCAGCATTTT

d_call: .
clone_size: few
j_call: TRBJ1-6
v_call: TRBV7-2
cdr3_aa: CASSKQVGGSSYNSPLHF
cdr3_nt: TGTGCCAGCAGCAAACAGGTCGGGGGGTCCTCCTATAATTCACCCCTCCACTTT

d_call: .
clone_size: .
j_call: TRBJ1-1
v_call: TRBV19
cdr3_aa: CASSIVFLGLEAFF
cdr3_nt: TGTGCCAGTAGTATAGTTTTCCTCGGACTTGAAGCTTTCTTT

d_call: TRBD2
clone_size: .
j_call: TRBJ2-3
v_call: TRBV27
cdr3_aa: CASSLRKGTSGTDTQYF
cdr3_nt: TGTGCCAGCAGTCTAAGGAAGGGGACTAGCGGAACAGATACGCAGTATTTT

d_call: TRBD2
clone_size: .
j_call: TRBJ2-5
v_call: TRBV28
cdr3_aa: CASSLVAGARETQYF
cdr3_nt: TGTGCCAGCAGTTTGGTAGCGGGGGCTAGAGAGACCCAGTACTTC

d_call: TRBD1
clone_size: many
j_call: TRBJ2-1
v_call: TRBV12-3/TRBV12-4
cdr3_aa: CASSPWDSSQFF
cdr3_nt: TGTGCCAGCAGCCCCTGGGACAGTTCGCAGTTCTTC

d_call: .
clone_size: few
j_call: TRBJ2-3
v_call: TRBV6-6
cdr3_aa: CASSYEPDSTDTQYF
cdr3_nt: TGTGCCAGCAGTTACGAGCCGGACTCGACAGATACGCAGTATTTT

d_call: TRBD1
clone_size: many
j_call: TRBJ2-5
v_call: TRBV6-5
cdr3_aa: CASSYFGTGMYQETQYF
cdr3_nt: TGTGCCAGCAGTTACTTCGGGACAGGAATGTACCAAGAGACCCAGTACTTC

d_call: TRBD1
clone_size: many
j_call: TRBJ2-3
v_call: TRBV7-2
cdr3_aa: CASSGPGQGPFPMSTQYF
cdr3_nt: TGTGCCAGCAGCGGTCCGGGACAGGGGCCGTTCCCAATGAGTACGCAGTATTTT

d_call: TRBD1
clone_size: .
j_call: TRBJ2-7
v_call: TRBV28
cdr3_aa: CASSSRTGRNEQYF
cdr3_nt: TGTGCCAGCAGTTCGCGGACAGGGAGGAACGAGCAGTACTTC

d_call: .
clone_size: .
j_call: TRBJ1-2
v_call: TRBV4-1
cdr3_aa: CASSQGGRERGYGYTF
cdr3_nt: TGCGCCAGCAGCCAGGGGGGCAGGGAGCGTGGCTATGGCTACACCTTC

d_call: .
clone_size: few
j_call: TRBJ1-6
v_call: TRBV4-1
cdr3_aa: CASSQAGLNSPLHF
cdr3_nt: TGCGCCAGCAGCCAAGCGGGACTGAATTCACCCCTCCACTTT

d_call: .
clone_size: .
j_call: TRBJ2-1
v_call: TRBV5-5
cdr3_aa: CASSFLHNEQFF
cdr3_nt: TGTGCCAGCAGCTTCCTACACAATGAGCAGTTCTTC